The T cell receptor (beta chain) described here comes from a study of blood T cells in healthy people across ages. Findings and limits, study-wide: TCR beta diversity, measured per million T cells, fell in a roughly linear way with age. Higher diversity, along with more naive CD4+ cells, distinguished long-lived donors from aged donors.

A J-beta primer mix and a sample-barcoded 5' primer were used in a second PCR of about 6 to 12 cycles. TCRdb itself ran the 5' RACE reads through MiXCR, one entry per CDR3 protein. This table has some 700,000 distinct CDR3 sequences, 20% to 25% appearing once. In its sample, this clonotype was seen many times. Its antigen is not known. Each sample used at least 6 million PBMCs. The CDR3 runs 13 residues. The germline V gene encodes CDR1 MDHEN and CDR2 SYDVKM. Trimming removed 5 bases from V and 7 bases from J, with 14 bases in between. The chain has TRBV28 and TRBJ1-2, with D tentatively TRBD1 (6 bases). The material sequenced was blood. This receptor was identified in a man in his 70s in good health. The CDR3 nucleotides are TGTGCCAGCAGTGCGACTACAGGGCTTGGCTACACCTTC. It codes for CASSATTGLGYTF.